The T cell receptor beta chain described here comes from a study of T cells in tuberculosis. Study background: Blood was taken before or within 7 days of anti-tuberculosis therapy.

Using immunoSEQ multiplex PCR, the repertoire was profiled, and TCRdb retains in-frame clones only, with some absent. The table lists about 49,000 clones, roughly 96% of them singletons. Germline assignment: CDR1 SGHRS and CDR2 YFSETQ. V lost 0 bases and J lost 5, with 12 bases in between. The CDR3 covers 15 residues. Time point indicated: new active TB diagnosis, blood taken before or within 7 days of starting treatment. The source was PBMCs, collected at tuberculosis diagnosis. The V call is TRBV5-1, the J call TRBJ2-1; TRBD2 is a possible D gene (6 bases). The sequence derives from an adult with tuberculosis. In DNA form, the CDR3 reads TGCGCCAGCAGCTTGGAATTAGGAGGGGACAATGAGCAGTTCTTC. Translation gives CASSLELGGDNEQFF.